This is a list of T cell receptor beta chains from one sample in a study of T cell changes during pregnancy in multiple sclerosis. Generated by immunoSEQ multiplex PCR, the TCRdb table keeps only in-frame clones and is missing some. Among under 100,000 clones listed, about 95% were seen once. The source material was peripheral blood, sampled in the second trimester of pregnancy. The receptors here all came from a female donor with multiple sclerosis, enrolled in a pregnancy study. Both conserved end residues are part of each CDR3. The D gene is left open where the match is weak. A row's size may be missing; if present it is once, few, many or a size class.

TRBV6-6,-,-,TRBJ1-1,CASFRGANTEAFF,TGTGCCTCCTTCAGGGGCGCGAACACTGAAGCTTTCTTT
TRBV2,-,-,TRBJ2-1,CASSELRTTYNEQFF,TGTGCCAGCAGTGAATTAAGGACAACCTACAATGAGCAGTTCTTC
TRBV4-2,-,TRBD2,TRBJ2-7,CASSQGLADSYEQYF,TGTGCCAGCAGCCAGGGACTAGCGGATTCCTACGAGCAGTACTTC
TRBV7-2,few,TRBD1,TRBJ2-2,CASSFTGGTGELFF,TGTGCCAGCAGCTTTACAGGGGGCACCGGGGAGCTGTTTTTT
TRBV19,-,-,TRBJ1-1,CASSTGNTEAFF,TGTGCCAGTTCAACGGGGAACACTGAAGCTTTCTTT
TRBV27,once,-,TRBJ1-5,CASSSGRGQPQHF,TGTGCCAGCAGTTCGGGCAGGGGTCAGCCCCAGCATTTT
TRBV18,-,-,TRBJ2-5,CASSLSTGRVGETQYF,TGTGCCAGCTCACTTTCTACAGGGCGAGTGGGGGAGACCCAGTACTTC
TRBV6-1,-,-,TRBJ2-7,CASSEWRNEQYF,TGTGCCAGCAGTGAATGGAGGAACGAGCAGTACTTC
TRBV4-1,-,-,TRBJ1-1,CASSQGVTEKPAFF,TGCGCCAGCAGCCAAGGGGTGACGGAGAAGCCTGCTTTCTTT
TRBV18,-,TRBD1,TRBJ1-1,CASSSRAGTGVGTEAFF,TGTGCCAGCTCATCCCGAGCCGGGACAGGGGTCGGCACTGAAGCTTTCTTT
TRBV7-2,-,TRBD1,TRBJ2-5,CASSAGTGVGETQYF,TGTGCCAGCAGCGCCGGGACAGGGGTAGGAGAGACCCAGTACTTC
TRBV19,-,-,TRBJ2-1,CATSGGRQSYNEQFF,TGTGCCACCTCCGGCGGCCGTCAATCCTACAATGAGCAGTTCTTC
TRBV29-1,-,TRBD2,TRBJ2-1,CSVERTSGIEGNEQFF,TGCAGCGTTGAAAGGACTAGCGGGATAGAGGGGAATGAGCAGTTCTTC
TRBV30,once,TRBD2,TRBJ2-7,CASLASYEQYF,TGTGCCTCACTAGCGTCCTACGAGCAGTACTTC
TRBV6-1,-,TRBD2,TRBJ2-1,CASSETLAGRQNEQFF,TGTGCCAGCAGTGAAACGCTAGCGGGACGACAAAATGAGCAGTTCTTC
TRBV5-1,-,-,TRBJ1-2,CASSPQTDGSPNYGYTF,TGCGCCAGCAGCCCTCAGACGGACGGGAGTCCTAACTATGGCTACACCTTC
TRBV4-3,-,-,TRBJ2-2,CASSQAAELHRGAVF,TGCGCCAGCAGCCAAGCGGCAGAACTACACCGGGGAGCTGTTTTT
TRBV6-1,-,TRBD2,TRBJ2-7,CASRLELASYEQYF,TGTGCCAGCAGGCTTGAACTAGCGTCCTACGAGCAGTACTTC
TRBV27,-,TRBD1,TRBJ1-2,CASSFRGQGYGYTF,TGTGCCAGCAGTTTTAGGGGACAGGGGTATGGCTACACCTTC
TRBV5-1,-,TRBD1,TRBJ1-1,CASSFYRGRGTEAFF,TGCGCCAGCAGCTTCTACAGGGGGCGGGGGACTGAAGCTTTCTTT
TRBV7-8,once,TRBD2,TRBJ2-1,CASSLALAGASYNEQFF,TGTGCCAGCAGCTTAGCACTAGCGGGAGCGTCCTACAATGAGCAGTTCTTC
TRBV27,-,-,TRBJ2-2,CASSRGGAGTGELFF,TGTGCCAGCAGTCGAGGGGGCGCGGGGACCGGGGAGCTGTTTTTT
TRBV9,-,TRBD2,TRBJ2-7,CASSPGGIYEQYF,TGTGCCAGCAGCCCGGGAGGAATCTACGAGCAGTACTTC
TRBV27,-,-,TRBJ1-2,CASSLLKVSRGFDYGYTF,TGTGCCAGCAGTCTCCTCAAAGTGTCGAGGGGGTTCGACTATGGCTACACCTTC
TRBV5-1,-,TRBD1,TRBJ2-1,CASSAGTGDSYNEQFF,TGCGCCAGCAGCGCAGGAACAGGGGACTCCTACAATGAGCAGTTCTTC
TRBV10-3,once,-,TRBJ2-7,CAISESTYEQYF,TGTGCCATCAGTGAGTCCACCTACGAGCAGTACTTC
TRBV5-1,-,TRBD2,TRBJ2-5,CASSFPAGGNQETQYF,TGCGCCAGCAGCTTCCCAGCGGGAGGCAACCAAGAGACCCAGTACTTC
TRBV2,once,-,TRBJ2-7,CASSDRQTYEQYF,TGTGCCAGCAGTGACAGACAGACCTACGAGCAGTACTTC
TRBV21-1,-,-,TRBJ1-5,CASSKAPRVQGASSLNQPQHF,TGTGCCAGCAGCAAAGCCCCGCGGGTACAGGGGGCATCGTCCCTAAATCAGCCCCAGCATTTT
TRBV11-2,-,-,TRBJ2-7,CASSLDRTGYEQYF,TGTGCCAGCAGCTTAGATAGAACAGGGTACGAGCAGTACTTC
TRBV7-8,once,-,TRBJ2-5,CASSHERAQETQYF,TGTGCCAGCAGCCACGAGCGGGCCCAAGAGACCCAGTACTTC
TRBV4-1,-,TRBD2,TRBJ2-2,CASSHPRGVTGELFF,TGCGCCAGCAGCCACCCCCGGGGGGTAACCGGGGAGCTGTTTTTT
TRBV5-6,-,TRBD2,TRBJ2-7,CASSSGLGSYEQYF,TGTGCCAGCAGCTCTGGACTAGGCTCCTACGAGCAGTACTTC
TRBV7-2,-,-,TRBJ2-7,CASSLAHTSSYEQYF,TGTGCCAGCAGCTTAGCTCATACTAGTTCCTACGAGCAGTACTTC
TRBV28,once,-,TRBJ1-2,CATPREGNYGYTF,TGTGCCACCCCCCGGGAAGGAAACTATGGCTACACCTTC
TRBV7-9,-,TRBD1,TRBJ1-1,CASSTQGLHTEAFF,TGTGCCAGCAGCACACAGGGGTTGCACACTGAAGCTTTCTTT
TRBV19,-,TRBD1,TRBJ1-2,CASSTQTGYGYTF,TGTGCCAGTAGTACCCAGACAGGGTATGGCTACACCTTC
TRBV28,few,TRBD1,TRBJ1-4,CASSLRPLKDRGRATNEKLFF,TGTGCCAGCAGTTTACGACCCCTCAAGGACAGGGGCCGGGCAACTAATGAAAAACTGTTTTTT
TRBV30,-,TRBD2,TRBJ2-3,CAWSWLLAGGGTDTQYF,TGTGCCTGGAGTTGGTTACTAGCGGGAGGGGGCACAGATACGCAGTATTTT
TRBV9,-,TRBD1,TRBJ1-1,CASSEEHRGTEAFF,TGTGCCAGCAGCGAGGAGCACAGGGGCACTGAAGCTTTCTTT
TRBV13,-,-,TRBJ1-4,CASSILGSGEKLFF,TGTGCCAGCAGCATACTAGGCTCCGGTGAAAAACTGTTTTTT
TRBV28,once,TRBD1,TRBJ1-2,CASSFPDRVNYGYTF,TGTGCCAGCAGTTTCCCTGACAGGGTAAACTATGGCTACACCTTC
TRBV19,once,TRBD2,TRBJ2-3,CASSIGGRRTDTQYF,TGTGCCAGTAGTATCGGCGGGAGAAGGACAGATACGCAGTATTTT
TRBV6-6,-,TRBD1,TRBJ1-2,CASSRGQGAYGYTF,TGTGCCAGCAGCCGGGGACAGGGGGCTTATGGCTACACCTTC
TRBV6-1,-,TRBD1,TRBJ1-5,CASRSTGTEHF,TGTGCCAGCAGATCGACAGGGACGGAGCATTTT
TRBV9,-,TRBD2,TRBJ2-1,CASSVSGTSGYNEQFF,TGTGCCAGCAGCGTGTCCGGGACTAGCGGGTACAATGAGCAGTTCTTC
TRBV5-8,-,TRBD1,TRBJ2-7,CASRGQGSPSYEQYF,TGTGCCAGCAGGGGACAGGGGTCGCCCTCCTACGAGCAGTACTTC
TRBV25-1,-,TRBD1,TRBJ2-5,CASSDRQGAETQYF,TGTGCCAGCAGTGACAGACAGGGGGCAGAGACCCAGTACTTC
TRBV5-5,once,TRBD1,TRBJ2-3,CASSLGWDSRTDTQYF,TGTGCCAGCAGCTTGGGGTGGGACAGCCGCACAGATACGCAGTATTTT
TRBV4-1,once,-,TRBJ2-7,CASSPRGGDPPYEQYF,TGCGCCAGCAGCCCCCGAGGAGGAGACCCCCCCTACGAGCAGTACTTC
TRBV19,once,TRBD1,TRBJ1-2,CASRMDRAGSGYTF,TGTGCCAGTAGAATGGACAGGGCCGGTTCTGGCTACACCTTC
TRBV5-5,-,TRBD1,TRBJ1-1,CASSLAHSPPGGNTEAFF,TGTGCCAGCAGCTTGGCCCACTCCCCCCCAGGGGGCAACACTGAAGCTTTCTTT